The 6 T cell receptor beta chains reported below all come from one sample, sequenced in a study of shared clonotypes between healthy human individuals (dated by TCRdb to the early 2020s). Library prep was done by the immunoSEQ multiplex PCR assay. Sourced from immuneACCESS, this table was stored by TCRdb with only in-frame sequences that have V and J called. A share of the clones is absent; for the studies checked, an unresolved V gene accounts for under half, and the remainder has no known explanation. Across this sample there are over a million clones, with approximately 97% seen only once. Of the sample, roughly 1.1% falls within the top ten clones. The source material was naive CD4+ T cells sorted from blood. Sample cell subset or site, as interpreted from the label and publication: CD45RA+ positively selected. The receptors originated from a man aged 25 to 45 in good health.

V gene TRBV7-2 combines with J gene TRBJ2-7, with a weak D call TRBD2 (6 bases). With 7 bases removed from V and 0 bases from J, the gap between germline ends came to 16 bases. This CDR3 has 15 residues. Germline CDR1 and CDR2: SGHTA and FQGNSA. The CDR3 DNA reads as TGTGCCAGCACCCGGGAGTTCCCCAGCTCCTACGAGCAGTACTTC. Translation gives CASTREFPSSYEQYF. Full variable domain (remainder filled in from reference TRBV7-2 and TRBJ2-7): GAGVSQSPSNKVTEKGKDVELRCDPISGHTALYWYRQSLGQGLEFLIYFQGNSAPDKSGLPSDRFSAERTGGSVSTLTIQRTQQEDSAVYLCASTREFPSSYEQYFGPGTRLTVT.

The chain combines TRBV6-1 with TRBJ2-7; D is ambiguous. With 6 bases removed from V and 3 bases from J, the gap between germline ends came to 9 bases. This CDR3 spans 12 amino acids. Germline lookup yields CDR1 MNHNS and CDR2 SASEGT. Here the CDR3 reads CASRPQFYEQYF. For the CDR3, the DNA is TGTGCCAGCAGGCCACAGTTCTACGAGCAGTACTTC.

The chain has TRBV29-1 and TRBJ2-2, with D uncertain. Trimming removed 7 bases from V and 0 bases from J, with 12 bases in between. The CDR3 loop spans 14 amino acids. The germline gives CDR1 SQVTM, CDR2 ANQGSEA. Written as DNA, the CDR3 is TGCAGCGCGGAACCAGGAGCGAACACCGGGGAGCTGTTTTTT. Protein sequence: CSAEPGANTGELFF.

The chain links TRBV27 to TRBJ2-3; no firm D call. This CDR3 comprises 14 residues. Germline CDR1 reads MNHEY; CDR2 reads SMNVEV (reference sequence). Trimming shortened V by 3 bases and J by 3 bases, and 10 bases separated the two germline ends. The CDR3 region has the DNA TGTGCCAGCAGTTTCCCGGACCGAACAGATACGCAGTATTTT. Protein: CASSFPDRTDTQYF.

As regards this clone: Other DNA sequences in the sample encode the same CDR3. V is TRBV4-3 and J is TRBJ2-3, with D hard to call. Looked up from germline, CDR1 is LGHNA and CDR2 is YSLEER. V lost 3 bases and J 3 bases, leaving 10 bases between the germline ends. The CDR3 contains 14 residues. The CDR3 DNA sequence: TGCGCCAGCAGCCAGTCCCCCTCTACAGATACGCAGTATTTT. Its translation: CASSQSPSTDTQYF.

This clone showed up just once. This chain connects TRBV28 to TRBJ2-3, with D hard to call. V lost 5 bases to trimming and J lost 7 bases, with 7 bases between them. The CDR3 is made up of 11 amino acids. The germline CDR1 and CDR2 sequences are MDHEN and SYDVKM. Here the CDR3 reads CASSISNTQYF. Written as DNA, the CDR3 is TGTGCCAGCAGTATCTCAAATACGCAGTATTTT.